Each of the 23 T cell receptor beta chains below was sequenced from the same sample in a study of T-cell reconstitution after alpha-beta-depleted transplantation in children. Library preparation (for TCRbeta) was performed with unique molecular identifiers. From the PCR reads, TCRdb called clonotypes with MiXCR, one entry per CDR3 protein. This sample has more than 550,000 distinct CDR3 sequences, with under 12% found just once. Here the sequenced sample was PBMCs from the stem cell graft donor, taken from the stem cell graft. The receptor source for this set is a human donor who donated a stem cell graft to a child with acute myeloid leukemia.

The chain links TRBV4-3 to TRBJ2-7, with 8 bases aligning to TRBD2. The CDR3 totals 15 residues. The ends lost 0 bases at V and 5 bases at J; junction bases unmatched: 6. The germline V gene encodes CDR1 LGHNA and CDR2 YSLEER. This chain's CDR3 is CASSQDKAGDDEQYF. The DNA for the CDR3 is TGCGCCAGCAGCCAAGATAAAGCGGGAGATGACGAGCAGTACTTC.

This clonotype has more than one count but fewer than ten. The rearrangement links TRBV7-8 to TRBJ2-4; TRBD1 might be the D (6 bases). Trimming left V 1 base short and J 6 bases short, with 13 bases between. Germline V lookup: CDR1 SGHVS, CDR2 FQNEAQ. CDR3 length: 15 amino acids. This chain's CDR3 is CASSLGAEGVNIQYF. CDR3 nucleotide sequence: TGTGCCAGCAGCTTAGGGGCAGAGGGGGTAAACATTCAGTACTTC.

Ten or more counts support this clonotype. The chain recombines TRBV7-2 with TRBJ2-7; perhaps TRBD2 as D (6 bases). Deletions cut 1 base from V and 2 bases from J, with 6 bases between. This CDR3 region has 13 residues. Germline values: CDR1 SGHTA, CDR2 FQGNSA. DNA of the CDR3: TGTGCCAGCAGCTTAGGACTAGCCTACGAGCAGTACTTC. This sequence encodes CASSLGLAYEQYF.

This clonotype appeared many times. The DNA of the CDR3 is TGCAGTCCCCAGGGACCGAGCGGGACACCCTACGAGCAGTACTTC. Protein product: CSPQGPSGTPYEQYF. V usage is TRBV20-1 and J usage is TRBJ2-7, with a possible D match to TRBD2 (7 bases). CDR3 length equals 15 residues. Germline values: CDR1 DFQATT, CDR2 SNEGSKA (reference sequence). V lost 8 bases and J 2 bases, leaving 22 bases between the germline ends.

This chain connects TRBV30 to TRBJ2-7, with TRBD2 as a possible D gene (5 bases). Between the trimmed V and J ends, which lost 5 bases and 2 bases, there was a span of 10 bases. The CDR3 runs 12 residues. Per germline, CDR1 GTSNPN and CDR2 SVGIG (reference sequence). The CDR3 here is CAWGTGTYEQYF. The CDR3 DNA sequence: TGTGCCTGGGGCACCGGGACCTACGAGCAGTACTTC.

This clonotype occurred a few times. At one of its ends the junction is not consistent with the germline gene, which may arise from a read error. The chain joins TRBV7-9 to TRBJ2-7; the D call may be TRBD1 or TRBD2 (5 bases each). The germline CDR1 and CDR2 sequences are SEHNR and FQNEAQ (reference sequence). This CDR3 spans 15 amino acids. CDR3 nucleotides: TGTGCCAGCAGCCTAGCTGGACAAAAATCCTACGAGCAGTACTTC. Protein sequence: CASSLAGQKSYEQYF.

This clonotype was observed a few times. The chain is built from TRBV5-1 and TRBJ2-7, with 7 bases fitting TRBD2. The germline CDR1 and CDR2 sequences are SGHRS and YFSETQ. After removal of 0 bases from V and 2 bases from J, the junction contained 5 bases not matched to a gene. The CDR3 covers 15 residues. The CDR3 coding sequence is TGCGCCAGCAGCTTGGCCGGGGGGAACCCCTACGAGCAGTACTTC. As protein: CASSLAGGNPYEQYF.

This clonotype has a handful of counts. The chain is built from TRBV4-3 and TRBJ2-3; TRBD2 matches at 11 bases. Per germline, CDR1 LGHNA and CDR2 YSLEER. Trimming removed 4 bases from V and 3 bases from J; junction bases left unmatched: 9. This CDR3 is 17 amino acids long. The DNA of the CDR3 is TGCGCCAGCAGCCCCTTGACTAGCGGGATAGGGACAGATACGCAGTATTTT. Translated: CASSPLTSGIGTDTQYF.

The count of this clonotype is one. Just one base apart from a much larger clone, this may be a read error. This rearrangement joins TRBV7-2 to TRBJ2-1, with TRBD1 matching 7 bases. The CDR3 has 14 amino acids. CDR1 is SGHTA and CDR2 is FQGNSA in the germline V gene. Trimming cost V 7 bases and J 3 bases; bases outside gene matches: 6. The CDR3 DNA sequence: TGTGCCAGCACTGGACAGGCCTACTACAATGAGCAGTTCTTC. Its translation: CASTGQAYYNEQFF.

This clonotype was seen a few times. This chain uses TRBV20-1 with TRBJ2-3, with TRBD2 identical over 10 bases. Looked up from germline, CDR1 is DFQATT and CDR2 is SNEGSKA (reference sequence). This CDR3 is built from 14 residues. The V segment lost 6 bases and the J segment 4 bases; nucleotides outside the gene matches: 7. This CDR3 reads CSARSGRGADTQYF. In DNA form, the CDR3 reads TGCAGTGCAAGGAGCGGGAGGGGAGCAGATACGCAGTATTTT.

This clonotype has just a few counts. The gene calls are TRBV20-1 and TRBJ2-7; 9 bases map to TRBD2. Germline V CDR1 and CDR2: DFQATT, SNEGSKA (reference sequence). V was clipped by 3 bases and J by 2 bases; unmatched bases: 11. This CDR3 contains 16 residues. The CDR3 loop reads CSASGIAGVTAYEQYF. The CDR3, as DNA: TGCAGTGCTAGCGGGATAGCGGGAGTTACGGCCTACGAGCAGTACTTC.

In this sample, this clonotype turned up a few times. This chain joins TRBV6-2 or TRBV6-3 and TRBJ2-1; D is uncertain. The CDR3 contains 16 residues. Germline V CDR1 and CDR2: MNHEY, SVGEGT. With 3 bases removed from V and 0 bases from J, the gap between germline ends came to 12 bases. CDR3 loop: CASSYSRSSSYNEQFF. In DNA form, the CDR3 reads TGTGCCAGCAGTTATTCGCGTTCGAGCTCCTACAATGAGCAGTTCTTC.

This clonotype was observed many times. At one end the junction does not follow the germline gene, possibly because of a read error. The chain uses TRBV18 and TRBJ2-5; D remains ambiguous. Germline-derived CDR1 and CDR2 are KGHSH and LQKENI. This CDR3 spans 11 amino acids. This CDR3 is CASAPKETQYF. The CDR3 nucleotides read TGTGCCAGCGCACCTAAAGAGACCCAGTACTTC.

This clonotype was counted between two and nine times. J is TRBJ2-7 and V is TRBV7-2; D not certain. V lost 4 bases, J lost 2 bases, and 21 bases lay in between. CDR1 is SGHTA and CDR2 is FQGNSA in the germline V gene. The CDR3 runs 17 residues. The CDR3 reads CASSSRASPDQAYEQYF. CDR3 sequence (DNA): TGTGCCAGCAGCTCAAGAGCCAGCCCGGATCAGGCCTACGAGCAGTACTTC. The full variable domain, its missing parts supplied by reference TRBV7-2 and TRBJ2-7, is GAGVSQSPSNKVTEKGKDVELRCDPISGHTALYWYRQSLGQGLEFLIYFQGNSAPDKSGLPSDRFSAERTGGSVSTLTIQRTQQEDSAVYLCASSSRASPDQAYEQYFGPGTRLTVT.

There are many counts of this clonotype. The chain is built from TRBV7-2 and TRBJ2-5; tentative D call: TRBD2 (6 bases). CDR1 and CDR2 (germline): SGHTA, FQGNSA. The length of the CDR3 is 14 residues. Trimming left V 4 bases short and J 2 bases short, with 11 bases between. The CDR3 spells CASSWGGAQETQYF. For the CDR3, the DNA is TGTGCCAGCAGCTGGGGCGGGGCTCAAGAGACCCAGTACTTC. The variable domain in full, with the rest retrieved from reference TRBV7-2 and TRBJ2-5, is GAGVSQSPSNKVTEKGKDVELRCDPISGHTALYWYRQSLGQGLEFLIYFQGNSAPDKSGLPSDRFSAERTGGSVSTLTIQRTQQEDSAVYLCASSWGGAQETQYFGPGTRLLVL.

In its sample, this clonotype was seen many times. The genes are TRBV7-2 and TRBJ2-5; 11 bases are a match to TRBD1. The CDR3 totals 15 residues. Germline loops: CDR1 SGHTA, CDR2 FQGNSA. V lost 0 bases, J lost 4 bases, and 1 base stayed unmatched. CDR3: CASSLAGTGGETQYF. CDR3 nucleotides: TGTGCCAGCAGCTTAGCCGGGACAGGGGGAGAGACCCAGTACTTC.

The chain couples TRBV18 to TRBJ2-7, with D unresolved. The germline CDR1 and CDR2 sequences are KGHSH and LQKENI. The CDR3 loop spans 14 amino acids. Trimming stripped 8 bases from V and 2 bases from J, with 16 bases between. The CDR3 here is CASQAGQPPYEQYF. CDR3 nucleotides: TGTGCCAGCCAGGCCGGGCAGCCCCCCTACGAGCAGTACTTC.

The CDR3 DNA reads TGTGCCAGCAGCGGTCAGACAGGGGCGAATCTTAAGCAGTACTTC. Translation gives CASSGQTGANLKQYF. This chain links TRBV25-1 with TRBJ2-7; TRBD1 agrees at 8 bases. Germline loops: CDR1 MGHDK, CDR2 SYGVNS. The CDR3 is 15 residues long. V lost 6 bases to trimming and J lost 8 bases; unmatched junction nucleotides: 15.

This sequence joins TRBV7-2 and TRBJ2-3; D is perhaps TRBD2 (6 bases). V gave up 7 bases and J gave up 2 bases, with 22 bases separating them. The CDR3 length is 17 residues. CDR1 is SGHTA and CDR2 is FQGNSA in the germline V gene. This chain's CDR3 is CASNPSSGRQDTDTQYF. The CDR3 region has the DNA TGTGCCAGCAACCCTTCCTCCGGGAGACAAGACACAGATACGCAGTATTTT.

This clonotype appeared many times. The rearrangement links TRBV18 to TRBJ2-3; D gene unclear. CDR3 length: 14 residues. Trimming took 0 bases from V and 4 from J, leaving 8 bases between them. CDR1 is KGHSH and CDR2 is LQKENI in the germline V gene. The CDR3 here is CASSPPIRPDTQYF. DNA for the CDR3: TGTGCCAGCTCACCACCGATACGTCCAGATACGCAGTATTTT. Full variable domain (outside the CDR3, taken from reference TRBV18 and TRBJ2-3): NAGVMQNPRHLVRRRGQEARLRCSPMKGHSHVYWYRQLPEEGLKFMVYLQKENIIDESGMPKERFSAEFPKEGPSILRIQQVVRGDSAAYFCASSPPIRPDTQYFGPGTRLTVL.

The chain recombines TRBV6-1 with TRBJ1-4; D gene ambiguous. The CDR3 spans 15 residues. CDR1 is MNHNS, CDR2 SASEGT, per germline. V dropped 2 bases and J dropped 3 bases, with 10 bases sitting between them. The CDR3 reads CASSETGSPNEKLFF. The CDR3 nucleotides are TGTGCCAGCAGTGAAACCGGAAGCCCTAATGAAAAACTGTTTTTT.

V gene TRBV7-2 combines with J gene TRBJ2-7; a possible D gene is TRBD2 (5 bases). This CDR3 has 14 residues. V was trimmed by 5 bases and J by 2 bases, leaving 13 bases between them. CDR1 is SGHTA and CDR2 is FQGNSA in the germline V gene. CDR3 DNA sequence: TGTGCCAGCAGCCCCCGGGAAGCCCCCTACGAGCAGTACTTC. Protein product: CASSPREAPYEQYF.

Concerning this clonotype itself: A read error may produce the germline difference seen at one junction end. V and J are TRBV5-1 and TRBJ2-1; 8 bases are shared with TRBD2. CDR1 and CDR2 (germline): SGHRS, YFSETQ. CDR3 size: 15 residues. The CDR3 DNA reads TGCGTCAGCAGCCCTTTCCGGACTAGCCAGAATGAGCAGTTCTTC. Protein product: CVSSPFRTSQNEQFF.